This TCR beta chain was captured by sequencing in a study of identical twins. Study-wide results and caveats: There were fewer insertions in abundant cord blood beta clonotypes, but memory repertoires showed no such pattern. Models, which agreed with sharing between unrelated individuals, nonetheless underestimated the out-of-frame TCR alpha sharing seen in monozygotic twins. Analyses based on zero insertions could be partly confounded by invariant MAIT and iNKT cells.

In its sample, this clonotype was seen a few times. No antigen is known for it. Trimming shortened V by 5 bases and J by 4 bases, and 15 bases separated the two germline ends. The CDR3 contains 15 residues. Per germline, CDR1 SEHNR and CDR2 FQNEAQ (reference sequence). TCRdb fed the 5' RACE reads into MiXCR, producing one record per CDR3 protein. The sample comprises 500,000 to 650,000 distinct CDR3 sequences, about a fifth of which are singletons, and roughly 0.5% rests with the top ten. With no exceptions, donors were healthy Caucasians. The same specimen was also included in a second study, on yellow fever vaccine responses in identical twins.

The sequence derives from a woman younger than 30 in good health. The sequenced sample consisted of CD4+ T cells sorted from blood. The V and J genes are TRBV7-9 and TRBJ2-1; weak D call: TRBD1 (5 bases). The CDR3 coding sequence is TGTGCCAGCAGCCGCAGGGCAGGGCTATACAATGAGCAGTTCTTC. Amino acids: CASSRRAGLYNEQFF.